Listed here is a single TCR beta chain. The table lists this clonotype with many counts. This receptor's antigen is unknown. There are no base qualities to consult, and no much larger clone falls within one base. Stable Graves' hyperthyroidism was defined as no progression to ophthalmopathy during 18 months of follow-up. Hyperthyroidism patients were newly diagnosed, had a disease duration of under 2 months, and were aged 18 to 65 years. The study excluded patients with uncontrolled infections, other autoimmune diseases, pregnancy or lactation. Diagnoses were based on clinical symptoms, serum thyroxine and TRAb, thyroid ultrasound and orbital computed tomography. PBMCs were isolated from roughly 10 ml of fresh peripheral blood by Ficoll-Paque density gradient centrifugation. Total RNA was extracted with Trizol reagent, and quality was checked on an Agilent 2100 Bioanalyzer. The data stem from a study of T cells in Graves' hyperthyroidism and ophthalmopathy (dated by TCRdb to between 2017 and 2020). Regarding the study in general: Peripheral blood was sampled at the time of initial diagnosis, prior to any treatment. The 80 to 100 discovery patients were randomly divided into training and test sets at a 7:3 ratio. An independent validation cohort of fewer than 20 hyperthyroidism patients and 15 or so patients who later progressed to ophthalmopathy tested prospective prediction of ophthalmopathy. The study also compared thyroid tissue and blood T-cell repertoires from about six Graves' hyperthyroidism patients. To identify distinguishing TCR V-J signatures, a discovery cohort of 95 to 100 patients was used, comprising 40 to 45 with Graves' ophthalmopathy and some 57 with stable Graves' hyperthyroidism. TCR Vbeta CDR3 sequencing of fewer than 150 peripheral blood samples (under 45 ophthalmopathy, 75 to 85 hyperthyroidism and roughly 17 progressor patients) is reported in the paper. After blood sampling, hyperthyroidism patients were treated with methimazole at a starting dose of 30 mg daily, and ophthalmopathy patients were treated with high-dose intravenous methylprednisolone.

General study outcomes and caveats: Ophthalmopathy was separated from stable hyperthyroidism by a 13 V-J signature model, with around 90% sensitivity and about 81% specificity obtained in cross-validation and 80%/75% obtained in testing. Blood samples also contained most of the expanded thyroid clonotypes (frequency above 0.001), which suggests that blood repertoires may reflect thyroid immune responses. Sample size was not statistically predetermined, and investigators were not blinded to group allocation. In validation, the model predicted progression to ophthalmopathy a median of 6.5 months before onset, with roughly 71% sensitivity and nearly 75% specificity.

The TCR beta CDR3 regions were amplified from the RNA transcripts. The TCR CDR3 was subjected to a first round of RT-PCR using the HTBI primer set and the Qiagen OneStep RT-PCR kit. Libraries were constructed in a second round of multiplex PCR, after which size selection and purification were performed. Paired-end sequencing of the libraries was performed with 100 bp reads on an Illumina HiSeq2000. Processing in the source paper ran as follows. SOAPnuke was used to process the raw data, removing reads that contained adapters or uncalled bases, had a mean Phred below 15, or lacked an exact match to the constant primer or identifier. High-quality paired reads were merged using COPE v1.2.5, and each unique nucleotide sequence was defined as a clonotype. Clonotypes were aligned to IMGT TRBV, TRBD and TRBJ reference segments using MiTCR v1.1. The analysis included only V-J combinations with a frequency above 0.0001, which together covered approximately 99% of the repertoires. A TCS score was defined as the ratio of F50 (clonal expansion) to E x V (chaos), with BLOSUM62-based TCRdist applied between CDR3 peptides within each V-J. Welch's t-statistics and random forest reduced fewer than 600 V-J features to 13, which were used in a naive Bayes classifier (R e1071). TCRdb took the public reads, trimmed them with fastp at Q25, ran MiXCR for clone calling and kept in-frame beta chains. Every CDR3 protein is listed once, alongside the most common genes and DNA of its rows. None of the V and J calls come from the authors' own analysis; TCRdb made them. The sample table holds fewer than 800,000 distinct CDR3 sequences, of which roughly 15% were seen once. Approximately 8% of the sample rests with the top ten.

Inclusive of the bounding cysteine and phenylalanine, the CDR3 is 13 residues long. CDR3 DNA only is kept here, 39 bases in frame from base 1. CDR1 SGHAT and CDR2 FQNNGV were looked up in the germline V gene. V is reduced by 4 bases and J by 6 bases, leaving a spacing of 10 bases between them. This chain is built from TRBV11-2 and TRBJ2-1; D gene: possibly TRBD1, on 6 matching bases. This TCR was sampled from a young man with Graves' hyperthyroidism. The source material was blood. The CDR3 here reads CASSYGQLNEQFF. In nucleotide form, the sequence is TGTGCCAGCAGCTACGGACAGCTCAATGAGCAGTTCTTC.